This is a list of T cell receptor beta chains from one sample in a study of blood T cell repertoires in COVID-19. The table came from immunoSEQ multiplex PCR; TCRdb's copy has only in-frame clones and leaves some out. The profile shows 650,000 to 800,000 clones, about 90% of them singletons. What was sequenced was peripheral blood. The receptors shown here come from a woman between 18 and 29 years old with acute or convalescent COVID-19. Both conserved end residues are part of each CDR3. D genes are given only for firm matches. A clone size is listed for some rows: how often the clone was seen (once, few, many), or a class if it is expanded.

d_call: TRBD2
clone_size: once
v_call: TRBV7-2
j_call: TRBJ2-6
cdr3_length: 15
cdr3_aa: CASLTGGKGANVLTF
cdr3_nt: TGTGCCAGCTTGACGGGAGGGAAGGGGGCCAACGTCCTGACTTTC

d_call: TRBD1
clone_size: few
v_call: TRBV4-1
j_call: TRBJ2-7
cdr3_length: 15
cdr3_aa: CASSHTPGQGMEQYF
cdr3_nt: TGCGCCAGCAGCCATACTCCGGGACAGGGAATGGAGCAGTACTTC

d_call: .
clone_size: .
v_call: TRBV5-4
j_call: TRBJ1-5
cdr3_length: 14
cdr3_aa: CASSLDKSNQPQHF
cdr3_nt: TGTGCCAGCAGCTTGGACAAAAGCAATCAGCCCCAGCATTTT

d_call: TRBD1
clone_size: .
v_call: TRBV5-1
j_call: TRBJ1-1
cdr3_length: 17
cdr3_aa: CASSLRGQGKLNTEAFF
cdr3_nt: TGCGCCAGCAGCTTGAGGGGACAGGGTAAACTGAACACTGAAGCTTTCTTT

d_call: .
clone_size: .
v_call: TRBV27
j_call: TRBJ1-1
cdr3_length: 18
cdr3_aa: CASSLSGIPGEPNTEAFF
cdr3_nt: TGTGCCAGCAGTTTATCGGGAATCCCCGGGGAACCGAACACTGAAGCTTTCTTT

d_call: .
clone_size: .
v_call: TRBV6-2/TRBV6-3
j_call: TRBJ2-2
cdr3_length: 20
cdr3_aa: CASSYSTGPGLQANTGELFF
cdr3_nt: TGTGCCAGCAGTTACTCGACGGGTCCGGGACTCCAAGCGAACACCGGGGAGCTGTTTTTT

d_call: .
clone_size: .
v_call: TRBV29-1
j_call: TRBJ2-7
cdr3_length: 14
cdr3_aa: CSVEVPGWDYEQYF
cdr3_nt: TGCAGCGTTGAAGTTCCAGGGTGGGACTACGAGCAGTACTTC

d_call: .
clone_size: once
v_call: TRBV9
j_call: TRBJ1-1
cdr3_length: 12
cdr3_aa: CASSSTDTEAFF
cdr3_nt: TGTGCCAGCTCAAGCACAGACACTGAAGCTTTCTTT

d_call: TRBD2
clone_size: .
v_call: TRBV5-1
j_call: TRBJ2-1
cdr3_length: 13
cdr3_aa: CASSYSGGAEQFF
cdr3_nt: TGCGCCAGCAGCTATAGCGGGGGGGCTGAGCAGTTCTTC

d_call: TRBD1
clone_size: .
v_call: TRBV14
j_call: TRBJ2-7
cdr3_length: 15
cdr3_aa: CASSRGTGTAYEQYF
cdr3_nt: TGTGCCAGCAGCCGCGGGACAGGGACTGCCTACGAGCAGTACTTC

d_call: TRBD1
clone_size: .
v_call: TRBV10-3
j_call: TRBJ2-7
cdr3_length: 14
cdr3_aa: CAIRGQGSSYEQYF
cdr3_nt: TGTGCCATCAGGGGACAGGGTTCGTCCTACGAGCAGTACTTC

d_call: TRBD2
clone_size: .
v_call: TRBV4-3
j_call: TRBJ2-7
cdr3_length: 18
cdr3_aa: CASSQEGPGGRGYYEQYF
cdr3_nt: TGCGCCAGCAGCCAAGAAGGTCCGGGAGGGCGGGGGTACTACGAGCAGTACTTC

d_call: TRBD2
clone_size: once
v_call: TRBV6-4
j_call: TRBJ2-3
cdr3_length: 14
cdr3_aa: CASARTSGTDTQYF
cdr3_nt: TGTGCCAGCGCTAGGACTAGCGGCACAGATACGCAGTATTTT

d_call: .
clone_size: .
v_call: TRBV25-1
j_call: TRBJ1-2
cdr3_length: 14
cdr3_aa: CASSSAAPPYGYTF
cdr3_nt: TGTGCCAGCAGTTCGGCGGCGCCCCCCTATGGCTACACCTTC

d_call: .
clone_size: .
v_call: TRBV18
j_call: TRBJ2-3
cdr3_length: 13
cdr3_aa: CASSPSGTDTQYF
cdr3_nt: TGTGCCAGCTCACCTAGCGGCACAGATACGCAGTATTTT

d_call: TRBD1
clone_size: .
v_call: TRBV7-6
j_call: TRBJ2-7
cdr3_length: 17
cdr3_aa: CASSPGTGGSLSYEQYF
cdr3_nt: TGTGCCAGCAGCCCTGGGACAGGGGGCTCTTTAAGCTACGAGCAGTACTTC